The entry that follows covers one T cell receptor beta chain sequence. This clone was recorded only once. This receptor's antigen is unknown. Qualities for individual bases were not recorded, and no much larger clone is one base off. The data stem from a study of cytomegalovirus exposure and HLA in healthy donors (dated by TCRdb to 2015 to 2018). Describing the broader study: An earlier analysis of fewer than 750 of the donors reported around 280 Gb of sequence data and 95 million to 130 million unique TCR beta sequences obtained from about 179 million T cells. Roughly 300 gigabases of sequencing data and roughly 80 million unique TCR sequences made up an early release that covered under 750 HLA-typed donors. Of the roughly 410 genotyped donors, less than 90% were placed in the genetic ancestry cluster associated with self-reported Caucasian donors. The aim of the study was to test whether cataloging public T cell receptors could identify signatures of past pathogen exposure. The study profiled the T cell repertoires of hundreds of subjects by immunosequencing and related them to cytomegalovirus serostatus. Besides the first cohort of around 700 subjects, a separate validation cohort made up of about 120 different subjects was used. To predict cytomegalovirus infection status, the study brought together high-throughput TCR immunosequencing, statistical association of individual TCRs with disease status, and machine learning. A later analysis re-analyzed previously published TCR beta repertoires from approximately 700 donors and added high-resolution HLA genotyping to study TCR occurrence patterns. In the later analysis, no new phenotypic data were used to find candidate immune exposures; instead, reliance was placed on TCR beta sequences and their occurrence across donors. In an earlier analysis of 587 of the donors, high-throughput TCR beta sequencing was used to judge whether each TCR beta V gene segment behaved as functional or pseudogenic. Donor age, sex, ethnicity and CMV serostatus were compiled alongside the repertoire data. A later genetic analysis used genome-wide SNP genotypes for about 65% of the roughly 700 donors, treating that subset as a discovery cohort. All discovery cohort repertoires had been generated on a single sequencing platform. Class I and class II HLA loci were covered by the typing at four-digit resolution. The number of donors typed differed by locus, with 629-630 for A, B, C, DRB1 and DQB1, roughly 520 for DQA1, 600 to 610 for DPA1, and around 460 for DPB1. About 5 DR-DQ haplotypes were handled as single units for association and clustering, since linkage in the cohort was strong. On average, about 240,000 unique TCR beta nucleotide sequences were sequenced per donor among about 400 genotyped donors of the cohort, with roughly 18% of those sequences being non-productive.

Libraries were built with the immunoSEQ multiplex PCR assay. A mixture of 60 forward primers for TCR Vbeta segments and 13 reverse primers for TCR Jbeta segments was used in the multiplex PCR. The CDR3 region of rearranged TCR beta genes was amplified from genomic DNA by a multiplex PCR assay. The Illumina HiSeq System was used to sequence the amplified TCR beta libraries as 87-base-pair reads. On the authors' methods: A later analysis counted tens of millions of unique TCR beta chains across the 550 to 700 repertoires, and 9.5 million to 11 million of these chains were shared by at least two donors. Raw reads were error-corrected and collapsed into unique sequences by a nearest-neighbor algorithm in which closely related sequences were merged to remove PCR and sequencing errors. Alignment of CDR3 sequences to IMGT reference sequences was used to assign V, D and J gene segments. Each retained sequence needed at least a six-nucleotide match to both a V gene segment and a J gene segment. A rearrangement counted as productive if the CDR3 had no stop codons and remained in frame with V and J, and every other rearrangement counted as non-productive. CDR3 was defined by IMGT convention, running from the second conserved V-encoded cysteine to the conserved J-encoded phenylalanine. The earlier analysis of fewer than 700 of the donors excluded sequences that lacked an unambiguous match to a single V gene segment. In an earlier analysis of almost 600 of the donors, a V segment was called functional when productive rearrangements were above 56.7%, and segregating when the standard deviation between donors exceeded 5%. A statistical classification framework was developed to diagnose cytomegalovirus status using the catalog of TCR beta chain sequences. In a later analysis, V and J genes were assigned by comparing TCR nucleotide sequences against IMGT/GENE-DB human TR gene sequences. Using the TCRdist pipeline, a later analysis assigned CDR3 sequences along with most-parsimonious VDJ recombination scenarios. In a later analysis, each TCR beta chain was defined by its CDR3 amino acid sequence together with its V-gene family, and reads lacking a unique V-gene family were excluded. In a later analysis, around 600 highly shared, low-generation-probability nucleotide sequences were removed to address suspected cross-contamination and a sequencing artifact. A later analysis calculated a clonal expansion index for each public chain from normalized within-repertoire ranks of inferred template counts. In a later analysis, generation probabilities were computed with a VDJ recombination model fitted to out-of-frame rearrangements, and the resulting probabilities were checked against IGoR. In a later analysis, TCR-TCR, TCR-HLA and TCR-CMV co-occurrence was scored with hypergeometric tests, and a repertoire-size bias correction was applied to TCR pairs. In a later analysis, false discovery rates were estimated by permuting HLA or CMV assignments 20 times. A later analysis grouped co-occurring TCRs with DBSCAN, adding TCRdist sequence similarity when clustering within HLA-allele-positive subsets. For co-occurrence clustering, repertoires with fewer than 30,000 or more than 120,000 public chains were excluded, along with a handful of repertoires with anomalous nucleotide sharing. In TCRdb, the immuneACCESS table is reduced to in-frame sequences with V and J assigned. These tables do not hold every clone; where another copy was compared, an unresolved V gene accounts for under half, and the others remain unexplained. Clone size and the V and J calls come from that table; the DNA yielded D and trimming. Present in this sample are tens of thousands of clones, roughly 80% of which were seen just once. In total, the top ten clones hold about 1.2% of the sample.

Results the study describes overall, beyond this receptor: According to the authors, the approach could potentially be generalized to other disease states and immunological phenotypes. A total of roughly 160 TCR beta chains were listed by the study as associated with cytomegalovirus. Because HLA typing was unavailable for some donors at each locus, only the typed subset was used in association tests. According to a later analysis, parvovirus B19, influenza, CMV and Epstein-Barr virus appeared linked to several top co-occurrence clusters. A further reported finding was that TCR beta sequences accurately predicted the HLA-A and HLA-B alleles for most subjects in the first cohort. An association between a missense DCLRE1C variant and V-gene and J-gene trimming of TCR beta chains was found in a later genetic analysis and replicated in an independent cohort. Specific HLA alleles were associated with 18,000 or so TCR beta sequences at a false discovery rate of 0.05 in a later analysis. Broadly in line with IMGT annotations, most TCR beta V segments showed up in productive rearrangements about 90% or about 30% of the time in an earlier analysis of 587 of the donors. Because counts were too low, around 17 rarely observed V segments, including chromosome 9 orphons, were left out of the earlier analysis of 587 of the donors. Sequencing depth was assumed to be roughly uniform across donors in the presence/absence analyses, though that assumption may not hold. A later analysis found that HLA-associated TCR beta chains were more clonally expanded and had lower generation probabilities than equally common non-associated chains. Because the 87-base-pair reads could not distinguish some IMGT-functional V segments, including TRBV6-2 and TRBV6-3, those segments were excluded. When HLA alleles, especially DR and DQ, strongly co-occurred, attributing TCR associations to individual alleles was difficult. In a later analysis, the rate of TCR association differed among HLA loci, with DRB1 alleles having the most associated TCRs and HLA-C alleles having the fewest. Correlated functional status among segregating V segments might reflect linkage disequilibrium, but an unknown experimental factor could not be ruled out. CMV serostatus was the only immune exposure information available for the cohort. In vitro tests confirmed that a few of the cytomegalovirus-associated TCR beta chains recognize cytomegalovirus antigens. While some public TCRs were present in many individuals, most TCR sequences turned up only very rarely across donors. The classifier was reported to diagnose cytomegalovirus status with high specificity and sensitivity in both the original cohort and the validation cohort. The sequencing pipeline was judged likely to have produced a cluster of highly shared sequence variants as a technical artifact. In this cohort, only TCR beta chains were sequenced, and detectable features were limited by the absence of alpha or paired-chain data. Compared with the 666-donor mean, donors in an Asian-associated ancestry cluster had fewer N-insertions in productive TCRs, according to a later genetic analysis. A later analysis found that most CMV-associated TCR beta chains appeared HLA-restricted, with HLA associations seemingly driven largely by CMV exposure.

The cohort comprised fewer than 750 healthy bone marrow donors. Cohort members were all nominally healthy when sampled, although unrecorded immune exposures were likely present. The donor was CMV seropositive and belonged to the group of around 300 seropositive cohort members. Each donor provided a peripheral blood sample, and peripheral blood mononuclear cells were used for TCR beta sequencing. The Qiagen DNeasy Blood Extraction Kit was used to extract genomic DNA from the blood cell samples. The CDR3 covers 16 residues, taking in both the cysteine and the phenylalanine. The retained sequence is limited to the CDR3, 48 bases, with the frame set at the first base. The germline V gene (reference sequence) sets CDR1 to LNHDA and CDR2 to SQIVND. The junction shows trimming of 1 base on V and 0 bases on J, plus 13 bases between the germline ends.

The rearranged segments are TRBV19 and TRBJ2-7; matching of 6 bases hints at TRBD1 as the D gene. Sequencing was done on a sample of PBMCs. The source is a girl aged 2-15 years in good health and CMV-seropositive. In nucleotides, the sequence is TGTGCCAGTAGTATAGCCGGGCAGGGGAGCTCCTACGAGCAGTACTTC. Its amino acids are CASSIAGQGSSYEQYF.